Presented here are 15 T cell receptor beta chains from one specimen sequenced in a study of blood T cell repertoires in COVID-19 (dated by TCRdb to the early 2020s). The library relied on the immunoSEQ multiplex PCR assay. In TCRdb, the immuneACCESS table is reduced to in-frame sequences with V and J assigned. These tables do not hold every clone; where another copy was compared, an unresolved V gene accounts for under half, and the others remain unexplained. In all, the sample holds approximately 260,000 clones, and approximately 79% of those were seen once. In total, the top ten clones hold approximately 4% of the sample. Sequencing used PBMCs or T cells enriched from blood (not recorded which). The receptors were gathered from a man aged 30-40 years with acute COVID-19.

The V gene is TRBV6-4, the J gene TRBJ2-2, with 9 bases matching TRBD1. Germline-derived CDR1 and CDR2 are MRHNA and SNTAGT. The CDR3 contains 16 residues. The junction had 6 bases not matched to a gene; V was cut back by 4 bases and J by 3 bases. The CDR3 DNA sequence: TGTGCCAGCAGTGCTCGACAGGGGGTATACACCGGGGAGCTGTTTTTT. This gives the protein CASSARQGVYTGELFF.

The chain recombines TRBV4-1 with TRBJ2-7, with 7 bases fitting TRBD1. CDR1 MGHRA and CDR2 YSYEKL come from the germline V gene. The CDR3 length is 13 residues. V dropped 3 bases and J dropped 6; count of bases not matched to a gene: 5. In DNA, the CDR3 is TGCGCCAGCAGCCAGACAGGGTTGGGCGAGCAGTACGTC. Its translation: CASSQTGLGEQYV.

This CDR3 reads CASSQDERTSLSNEQFF. CDR3 nucleotide sequence: TGTGCCAGCAGCCAAGATGAGCGAACTAGCCTGTCGAATGAGCAGTTCTTC. The chain is built from TRBV3-1 (or the pseudogene TRBV3-2) and TRBJ2-1, with D perhaps matching TRBD2 (6 bases). With 0 bases removed from V and 7 bases from J, the gap between germline ends came to 19 bases. The CDR3 is made up of 17 amino acids. In germline, CDR1 is LGHDT, CDR2 YNNKEL (reference sequence).

As for this clone: An end of the junction differs from the germline gene, which may be a read error. The chain employs TRBV5-1 and TRBJ2-2, with 7 bases matching TRBD1. CDR3 length equals 14 residues. Germline CDR1 SGHRS, CDR2 YFSETQ. CDR3 in amino acids: CASSQGQSTGELFF. DNA for the CDR3: TGTGCCAGCAGCCAGGGACAGTCCACCGGGGAGCTGTTTTTT.

Only a few counts were recorded for this clone. The chain joins TRBV4-3 to TRBJ1-2; TRBD1 agrees at 9 bases. This CDR3 is built from 15 residues. V lost 0 bases to trimming and J lost 4 bases; unmatched junction nucleotides: 3. The germline gives CDR1 LGHNA, CDR2 YSLEER. As DNA, the CDR3 is TGCGCCAGCAGCCAAGATATACAGGGGGCCTATGGCTACACCTTC. Translation: CASSQDIQGAYGYTF.

The chain joins TRBV11-3 to TRBJ1-4; 7 bases fit TRBD1. V lost 5 bases and J lost 5; bases outside the gene matches: 8. This CDR3 region has 15 residues. Germline-derived CDR1 and CDR2 are SGHNT and YENEEA. The CDR3 reads CASSPTGTENEKLFF. The CDR3 DNA is TGTGCCAGCAGCCCCACCGGGACAGAAAATGAAAAACTGTTTTTT. Variable domain in full (rest from reference TRBV11-3 and TRBJ1-4): EAGVVQSPRYKIIEKKQPVAFWCNPISGHNTLYWYLQNLGQGPELLIRYENEEAVDDSQLPKDRFSAERLKGVDSTLKIQPAELGDSAVYLCASSPTGTENEKLFFGSGTQLSVL.

This clone appeared once. The rearrangement links TRBV28 to TRBJ1-2; D is unresolved. Trimming cost V 7 bases and J 1 base, with 10 bases left between them. The germline gives CDR1 MDHEN, CDR2 SYDVKM. This CDR3 spans 13 amino acids. CDR3 sequence: CASTWSSNYGYTF. CDR3 DNA: TGTGCCAGCACCTGGTCCAGTAACTATGGCTACACCTTC.

This clone was seen a single time. The chain carries TRBV19 and TRBJ1-2, with 7 bases lining up with TRBD1. This CDR3 is 14 amino acids long. Per germline, CDR1 LNHDA and CDR2 SQIVND (reference sequence). J lost 4 bases, V lost 5 bases, and 7 bases had no gene match. The CDR3 DNA reads as TGTGCCAGTAGTGTCAGGGGGTACGGCTATGGCTACACCTTC. Translated: CASSVRGYGYGYTF.

The rearrangement joins TRBV3-1 (or the pseudogene TRBV3-2) to TRBJ1-2; possible D gene TRBD1, 6 bases. The CDR3 extends over 15 amino acids. Germline V gene lookup returns CDR1 LGHDT and CDR2 YNNKEL (reference sequence). The ends were cut back, 2 bases at V and 4 bases at J, with 14 bases in the middle. CDR3 protein: CASSQLQTGLYGYTF. The CDR3 DNA reads as TGTGCCAGCAGCCAACTTCAGACAGGTCTCTATGGCTACACCTTC.

The V and J genes are TRBV11-1 and TRBJ2-7; TRBD1 is a possible D gene (6 bases). The germline V and J ends were trimmed by 3 bases and 2 bases, with 14 bases remaining between them. Germline CDR1 is SGHAT and CDR2 is FQDESV (reference sequence). The CDR3 is 15 residues long. CDR3 bases: TGTGCCAGCAGCTTGTTACAGGGCCTGACCTACGAGCAGTACGTC. This sequence encodes CASSLLQGLTYEQYV.

This rearrangement joins TRBV4-1 to TRBJ2-1; 9 positions agree with TRBD2. The V and J ends lost 0 bases and 4 bases, in that order; junction bases with no gene match: 4. The CDR3 totals 16 residues. The germline gives CDR1 MGHRA, CDR2 YSYEKL. The DNA of the CDR3 is TGCGCCAGCAGCCAAGAGGATAGCGGGAGTTACAATGAGCAGTTCTTC. Translating gives CASSQEDSGSYNEQFF.

This clone showed up just a few times. The CDR3 is CASSLVQGARTEAFF. CDR3 bases: TGTGCCAGCAGCTTAGTACAGGGGGCGAGGACTGAAGCTTTCTTT. This sequence joins TRBV7-8 and TRBJ1-1; TRBD1 aligns across 9 bases. V dropped 1 base and J dropped 5; count of bases not matched to a gene: 5. Looked up from germline, CDR1 is SGHVS and CDR2 is FQNEAQ. The CDR3 contains 15 residues. The full variable domain, with the rest looked up from reference TRBV7-8 and TRBJ1-1, is GAGVSQSPRYKVAKRGQDVALRCDPISGHVSLFWYQQALGQGPEFLTYFQNEAQLDKSGLPSDRFFAERPEGSVSTLKIQRTQQEDSAVYLCASSLVQGARTEAFFGQGTRLTVV.

The rearrangement joins TRBV27 to TRBJ2-1, with D tentatively TRBD2 (5 bases). V lost 4 bases to trimming and J lost 3 bases, with 7 bases between them. Germline lookup yields CDR1 MNHEY and CDR2 SMNVEV (reference sequence). This CDR3 is built from 13 residues. CDR3 coding DNA: TGTGCCAGCAGTTCTAGCATCTACAATGAGCAGTTCTTC. This codes for CASSSSIYNEQFF.

This clone was seen once. Germline and junction disagree at one end, which may indicate a read error. This chain uses TRBV5-1 with TRBJ2-1; 12 bases map to TRBD2. The CDR3 consists of 15 residues. CDR1 is SGHRS and CDR2 is YFSETQ in the germline V gene. CDR3 in DNA: TGTGCCAGCAGCTTGGCGACTAGCGGGAGTTCGGAGCAGTTCTTC. It specifies CASSLATSGSSEQFF.

This clone has just a few counts. The chain has TRBV6-5 and TRBJ1-5; D perhaps matches TRBD1 (6 bases). The CDR3 totals 13 residues. CDR1 and CDR2 (germline): MNHEY, SVGAGI. V was shortened by 6 bases and J by 7 bases, with 13 bases between the two germline ends. In DNA form, the CDR3 reads TGTGCCAGCAGCGTACAGGGAAACCAGCCCCAGCATTTT. As protein: CASSVQGNQPQHF.